These 11 T cell receptor beta chains originate from one sample sequenced in a study of shared clonotypes between healthy human individuals. Measured with immunoSEQ multiplex PCR; TCRdb has only the in-frame clones, and not every one. The sample lists 950,000 to 1,100,000 clones, approximately 76% occurring once. Sequencing was carried out using memory CD4+ T cells sorted from blood. Stated subset: CD45RA-negative fraction. The receptors were gathered from a man between 18 and 35 years old in good health.

The J gene is TRBJ2-1, the V gene TRBV5-6, with TRBD2 matching over 11 bases. V shed 0 bases and J 13 bases; nucleotides not matched to a gene: 3. The CDR3 runs to 13 residues. Germline V CDR1 and CDR2: SGHDT, YYEEEE. The CDR3 coding sequence is TGTGCCAGCAGCTTGGGACTAGCGGGATTTCAGTTCTTC. Translation gives CASSLGLAGFQFF.

This rearrangement joins TRBV7-9 to TRBJ2-1; no reliable D call. From germline, CDR1 is SEHNR and CDR2 FQNEAQ (reference sequence). Trimming left V 0 bases short and J 10 bases short, with 16 bases between. The CDR3 has 15 residues. The CDR3 region has the DNA TGTGCCAGCAGCTTAGCGCGGCCCCGGAGCGAAGAGCAGTTCTTC. It translates to CASSLARPRSEEQFF.

The chain joins TRBV18 to TRBJ2-5; 8 bases are shared with TRBD2. There are 19 residues in the CDR3. With V trimmed by 0 bases and J by 4 bases, 16 bases remained unmatched. The germline V gene encodes CDR1 KGHSH and CDR2 LQKENI. The CDR3 protein is CASSPPHAGGRFYGETQYF. The CDR3 DNA sequence: TGTGCCAGCTCACCACCCCACGCGGGAGGAAGGTTCTACGGAGAGACCCAGTACTTC.

This chain connects TRBV7-2 to TRBJ2-7; unclear D gene. V lost 2 bases, J lost 7 bases, and 18 bases lay in between. This CDR3 contains 15 residues. Germline CDR1 SGHTA, CDR2 FQGNSA. CDR3 sequence reads: CASSLRATNLREQYF. The CDR3 nucleotides are TGTGCCAGCAGCTTAAGGGCTACCAATTTGAGGGAGCAGTACTTC.

CDR3 loop: CASSLPASGGNTGELFF. CDR3 in DNA: TGCGCCAGCAGCTTGCCTGCTAGCGGGGGTAACACCGGGGAGCTGTTTTTT. This chain joins TRBV5-1 and TRBJ2-2; 10 bases are a match to TRBD2. CDR1 is SGHRS and CDR2 is YFSETQ in the germline V gene. V lost 1 base and J lost 2; bases outside the gene matches: 5. The CDR3 runs to 17 residues.

This clone was detected only once. The rearrangement uses TRBV6-4 and TRBJ2-7, with TRBD1 matching over 8 bases. Losses at the gene ends were 5 bases for V and 0 bases for J; bases not matched to a gene: 6. The CDR3 sequence is 15 residues long. Germline V CDR1 and CDR2: MRHNA, SNTAGT. As DNA, the CDR3 is TGTGCCAGCAGTTGGGACAGGACAAGCTCCTACGAGCAGTACTTC. Residues: CASSWDRTSSYEQYF.

This sequence joins TRBV19 and TRBJ1-2, with TRBD1 as a possible D gene (6 bases). The germline CDR1 and CDR2 sequences are LNHDA and SQIVND (reference sequence). The CDR3 is 14 residues long. V was cut by 7 bases and J by 2 bases, with 14 bases left in between. In DNA, the CDR3 is TGTGCCAGTAATCCATTACAGGGAAACTATGGCTACACCTTC. Translated: CASNPLQGNYGYTF.

The V and J genes are TRBV5-1 and TRBJ2-6; 9 bases are shared with TRBD1. CDR3 size: 17 residues. Per the germline V gene, CDR1 is SGHRS and CDR2 is YFSETQ. V trimming: 1 base; J trimming: 0 bases; junction bases outside the gene matches: 2. The CDR3 region is CASSLKTGGSGANVLTF. DNA for the CDR3: TGCGCCAGCAGCTTGAAGACAGGGGGCTCTGGGGCCAACGTCCTGACTTTC.

The CDR3 DNA is TGTGCCATCAGTGCTCAGACAGGTGGAAGTGAAAAACTGTTTTTT. It is translated as CAISAQTGGSEKLFF. The chain carries TRBV10-3 and TRBJ1-4, with D possibly matching TRBD1 (6 bases). The CDR3 is 15 amino acids. Trimming took off 4 bases at V and 7 bases at J, with 16 bases between the two ends. Germline V CDR1 and CDR2: ENHRY, SYGVKD.

The CDR3 sequence: CASSLGQVPNQPQHF. CDR3 nucleotides: TGTGCCAGCTCACTCGGACAGGTCCCCAATCAGCCCCAGCATTTT. The chain uses TRBV18 and TRBJ1-5, with 7 bases lining up with TRBD1. The CDR3 is 15 residues long. J lost 3 bases, V lost 4 bases, and 6 bases had no gene match. Germline V CDR1 and CDR2: KGHSH, LQKENI.

This clone was detected only a few times. Other DNA sequences of this sample code for an identical CDR3. The V gene is TRBV28, the J gene TRBJ2-1; D gene uncertain. The CDR3 loop spans 11 amino acids. Germline CDR1 MDHEN, CDR2 SYDVKM. V was shortened by 4 bases and J by 2 bases, with 0 bases between the two germline ends. The CDR3 region has the DNA TGTGCCAGCAGTTCCTACAATGAGCAGTTCTTC. Translated, it gives CASSSYNEQFF.